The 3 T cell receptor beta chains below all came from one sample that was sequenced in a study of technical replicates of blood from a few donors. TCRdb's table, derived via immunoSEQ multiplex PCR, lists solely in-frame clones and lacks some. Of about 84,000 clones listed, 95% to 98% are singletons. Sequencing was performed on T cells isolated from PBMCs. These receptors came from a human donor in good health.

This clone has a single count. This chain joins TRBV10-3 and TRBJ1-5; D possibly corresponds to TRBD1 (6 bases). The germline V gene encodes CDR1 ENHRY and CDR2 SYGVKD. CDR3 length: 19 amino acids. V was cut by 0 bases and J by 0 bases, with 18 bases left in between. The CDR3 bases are TGTGCCATCAGTGAGTCGAGTCGACAGGCTGAGTATAGCAATCAGCCCCAGCATTTT. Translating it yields CAISESSRQAEYSNQPQHF.

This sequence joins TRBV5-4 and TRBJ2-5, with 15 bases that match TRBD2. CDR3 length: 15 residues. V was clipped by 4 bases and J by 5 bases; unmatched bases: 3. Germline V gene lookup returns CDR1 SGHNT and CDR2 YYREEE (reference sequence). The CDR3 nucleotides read TGTGCCAGCAGCCCTGGGACTAGCGGGAGGGAGACCCAGTACTTC. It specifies CASSPGTSGRETQYF.

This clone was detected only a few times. The CDR3 here is CASRGRTMNTEAFF. Here the CDR3 DNA reads TGCGCCAGCAGGGGGCGGACTATGAACACTGAAGCTTTCTTT. The chain joins TRBV4-1 to TRBJ1-1; D might be TRBD1 (5 bases). The CDR3 loop spans 14 amino acids. Trimming took off 6 bases at V and 0 bases at J, with 11 bases between the two ends. Germline assignment: CDR1 MGHRA and CDR2 YSYEKL.